The rows below give T cell receptor beta chains drawn from one sample of a study of vaccination effects on CD4 cells after COVID-19. Antigen specificity for these receptors is unknown. TCRdb keeps only in-frame clones here, not all; method: immunoSEQ multiplex PCR. The sample has roughly 71,000 clones; about 80% are singletons. The sequences come from CD4+ T cells from PBMCs cultured with HCoV-OC43 spike peptides, collected after COVID-19 vaccination. All receptors derive from a human donor who received a COVID-19 vaccine. The CDR3 runs from the conserved cysteine through the conserved F or W. The D gene is left open where the match is weak. Expanded clones get a size class; other rows say once, few or many, or leave the size out.

v_gene: TRBV6-5; j_gene: TRBJ1-1; d_gene: TRBD1; abundance: -; CDR3nt: TGTGCCAGTCGCAAACAGGGGCTGAACACTGAAGCTTTCTTT; CDR3aa: CASRKQGLNTEAFF
v_gene: TRBV4-1; j_gene: TRBJ1-2; d_gene: -; abundance: -; CDR3nt: TGCGCCAGCAGCCAAGATATCAACGGAGACTATGGCTACACCTTC; CDR3aa: CASSQDINGDYGYTF
v_gene: TRBV7-2; j_gene: TRBJ1-6; d_gene: TRBD1; abundance: -; CDR3nt: TGTGCCAGCAGCCCGCGGACAGGGGGAAATTCACCCCTCCACTTT; CDR3aa: CASSPRTGGNSPLHF
v_gene: TRBV6-1; j_gene: TRBJ1-5; d_gene: -; abundance: -; CDR3nt: TGTGCCAGCAGTGAAGCAAGGGGTCAGCCCCAGCATTTT; CDR3aa: CASSEARGQPQHF
v_gene: TRBV3-1/TRBV3-2; j_gene: TRBJ1-2; d_gene: -; abundance: -; CDR3nt: TGTGCCAGCAGCCAAGTCCTAACCGGCGGCTACACCTTC; CDR3aa: CASSQVLTGGYTF
v_gene: TRBV5-1; j_gene: TRBJ1-1; d_gene: -; abundance: -; CDR3nt: TGCGCCAGCAGCCTAGACAGTATCCTAAACACTGAAGCTTTCTTT; CDR3aa: CASSLDSILNTEAFF
v_gene: TRBV18; j_gene: TRBJ2-2; d_gene: TRBD1; abundance: -; CDR3nt: TGTGCCAGCTCAACTACAGGGGTTGGTATAAGCACCGGGGAGCTGTTTTTT; CDR3aa: CASSTTGVGISTGELFF
v_gene: TRBV3-1/TRBV3-2; j_gene: TRBJ1-2; d_gene: -; abundance: once; CDR3nt: TGTGCCAGCAGCCAAGTAGGGGGCTATGGCTACACCTTC; CDR3aa: CASSQVGGYGYTF
v_gene: TRBV5-1; j_gene: TRBJ1-2; d_gene: TRBD1; abundance: few; CDR3nt: TGCGCCAGCAGCTTGATGACAGGGGGGATCGATGGCTACACCTTC; CDR3aa: CASSLMTGGIDGYTF
v_gene: TRBV6-5; j_gene: TRBJ2-5; d_gene: TRBD1; abundance: once; CDR3nt: TGTGCCAGCGGCCGGGACAGGGGGGAGACCCAGTACTTC; CDR3aa: CASGRDRGETQYF